This TCR beta chain emerged from a study of blood T cell repertoires in COVID-19. Study as a whole: Collection of acute and convalescent COVID-19 samples took place in the United States, Italy and Spain. PBMCs, B-cell-depleted T cells, or T cells provided the cDNA or gDNA that made up the material.

Germline V gene lookup returns CDR1 GTSNPN and CDR2 SVGIG (reference sequence). The CDR3 length is 13 residues. Trimming took 5 bases from V and 1 from J, leaving 9 bases between them. Per the original methods: Reference gene primer amplification gave nucleated cell count estimates. Data came from immunoSEQ multiplex PCR; TCRdb stores just in-frame clones and leaves some out. Clone size and the V and J calls come from that table; the DNA yielded D and trimming. Among more than 95,000 clones, roughly 80% were seen once, and the ten largest hold 15% to 17%. The chain carries TRBV30 and TRBJ1-3; D is possibly TRBD1 (6 bases). Sequenced input: peripheral blood. The receptor's source is a woman at least 80 years old with acute or convalescent COVID-19. CDR3 DNA sequence: TGTGCCTGGTTCAGGGGATCTGGAAACACCATATATTTT. Amino acids: CAWFRGSGNTIYF.